The subject of this entry is one TCR beta chain. Germline V gene sequence: CDR1 SGHVS, CDR2 FQNEAQ. V gave up 1 base and J gave up 6 bases, with 11 bases separating them. This CDR3 has 14 residues. The data derive from a study of blood T cells in healthy people across ages. Sample-barcoded 5' priming and a J-beta primer mix drove a second PCR of roughly 7 to 11 cycles. TCRdb analysed the 5' RACE reads with MiXCR anew, one entry per CDR3 protein. The table lists 650,000 to 800,000 distinct CDR3 sequences, about 42% of them singletons. The sample consisted of blood. The TCR sequence derives from a man aged 55 to 70 in good health. V is TRBV7-8 and J is TRBJ2-3; D is unclear. CDR3 protein: CASSLVVAFDTQYF. CDR3 nucleotides: TGTGCCAGCAGCTTAGTAGTGGCCTTCGATACGCAGTATTTT. Drawing the rest from reference TRBV7-8 and TRBJ2-3, the complete variable domain is GAGVSQSPRYKVAKRGQDVALRCDPISGHVSLFWYQQALGQGPEFLTYFQNEAQLDKSGLPSDRFFAERPEGSVSTLKIQRTQQEDSAVYLCASSLVVAFDTQYFGPGTRLTVL.